The 25 T cell receptor beta chains below were found in one sample sequenced in a study of control samples from healthy donors and cancer patients. Sequencing was performed with immunoSEQ multiplex PCR; in TCRdb, only in-frame clones are kept and a portion is missing. The table lists some 170,000 clones, 94% of them singletons, with around 15% in the top ten. The sample taken for sequencing was PBMCs. The receptors were sampled from a man aged 60 to 69 with colorectal cancer.

The chain links TRBV12-3 or TRBV12-4 to TRBJ2-3, with D tentatively TRBD1 (6 bases). V was shortened by 10 bases and J by 2 bases, with 13 bases between the two germline ends. The CDR3 spans 13 residues. This chain's CDR3 is CATTTGSTDTQYF. For the CDR3, the DNA is TGTGCCACCACGACAGGATCCACAGATACGCAGTATTTT.

This clone was seen only once. The chain employs TRBV5-5 and TRBJ2-7; D tentatively fits TRBD1 or TRBD2 (5 bases each). The V end lost 2 bases, the J end lost 5 bases, and 8 bases lay between the germline ends. Germline V lookup: CDR1 SGHKS, CDR2 YYEKEE (reference sequence). This CDR3 region has 12 residues. The CDR3 reads CASSFGGNEQYF. As DNA, the CDR3 is TGTGCCAGCAGCTTTGGGGGAAACGAGCAGTACTTC.

The chain employs TRBV6-6 and TRBJ1-5, with D perhaps matching TRBD1 (5 bases). This CDR3 comprises 16 residues. Trimming pared 0 bases from V and 3 bases from J, leaving 12 bases between. Germline V gene sequence: CDR1 MNHNY, CDR2 SVGAGI (reference sequence). CDR3 in amino acids: CASSYSGQFYNQPQHF. DNA of the CDR3: TGTGCCAGCAGTTACTCGGGGCAATTCTACAATCAGCCCCAGCATTTT.

The CDR3 spells CATSTSRDRGQLFF. DNA of the CDR3: TGTGCCACCAGCACGTCCCGGGACAGGGGGCAACTGTTTTTT. This rearrangement joins TRBV15 to TRBJ1-4; TRBD1 matches at 12 bases. The germline V gene encodes CDR1 LNHNV and CDR2 YYDKDF (reference sequence). Losses at the gene ends were 4 bases for V and 12 bases for J; bases not matched to a gene: 6. The CDR3 runs 14 residues.

This chain connects TRBV29-1 to TRBJ2-3; TRBD2 might be the D (7 bases). Trimming took off 1 base at V and 12 bases at J, with 17 bases between the two ends. CDR1 is SQVTM, CDR2 ANQGSEA, per germline. CDR3 length: 13 residues. CDR3 DNA: TGCAGCGTTGAAGTCGTAGGGGGGACTATCCAGTATTTT. Its protein product is CSVEVVGGTIQYF.

The J gene is TRBJ1-2, the V gene TRBV18, with TRBD1 identical over 7 bases. After removal of 5 bases from V and 0 bases from J, the junction contained 6 bases not matched to a gene. The CDR3 is 15 amino acids. The germline V gene encodes CDR1 KGHSH and CDR2 LQKENI. CDR3 sequence reads: CASSEGALANYGYTF. As DNA, the CDR3 is TGTGCCAGCTCAGAGGGGGCCCTAGCTAACTATGGCTACACCTTC.

This sequence joins TRBV19 and TRBJ2-5; no definite D call. There are 16 residues in the CDR3. The V and J ends lost 9 bases and 3 bases respectively, with 23 bases between them. The germline V gene encodes CDR1 LNHDA and CDR2 SQIVND (reference sequence). The CDR3 region is CASQRPSKSPEETQYF. DNA of the CDR3: TGTGCCAGCCAACGACCATCGAAATCACCTGAAGAGACCCAGTACTTC.

The CDR3 nucleotides read TGCGCCAGCAGCGGACAGGGAGGGACTGAAGCTTTCTTT. Residues: CASSGQGGTEAFF. The chain joins TRBV5-1 to TRBJ1-1; 8 bases map to TRBD1. Germline loops: CDR1 SGHRS, CDR2 YFSETQ. Trimming removed 4 bases from V and 5 bases from J; junction bases left unmatched: 4. This CDR3 contains 13 residues.

The chain couples TRBV6-5 to TRBJ2-2; the D gene is possibly TRBD1 (5 bases). The CDR3 has 14 residues. Looked up from germline, CDR1 is MNHEY and CDR2 is SVGAGI. V lost 2 bases and J 3 bases, leaving 7 bases between the germline ends. The CDR3: CASSYDRDTGELFF. The CDR3 region has the DNA TGTGCCAGCAGTTACGACAGAGACACCGGGGAGCTGTTTTTT.

The chain combines TRBV15 with TRBJ2-3; no clear D gene. The CDR3 length is 13 residues. V gave up 0 bases and J gave up 5 bases, with 6 bases separating them. CDR1 and CDR2 (germline): LNHNV, YYDKDF (reference sequence). This chain's CDR3 is CATSRDLVDTQYF. In DNA, the CDR3 is TGTGCCACCAGCAGAGATTTGGTAGATACGCAGTATTTT.

The genes are TRBV5-5 and TRBJ1-5, with D possibly TRBD1 on 6 matching bases. Trimming cost V 0 bases and J 6 bases, with 22 bases left between them. The germline gives CDR1 SGHKS, CDR2 YYEKEE (reference sequence). The CDR3 totals 18 residues. Here the CDR3 DNA reads TGTGCCAGCAGCTTGGGTCCCGAGGTTCAGGGGCTCGGTCAGCCCCAGCATTTT. As protein: CASSLGPEVQGLGQPQHF.

The chain uses TRBV10-1 and TRBJ1-2; no reliable D call. V was pared by 2 bases and J by 5 bases, with 21 bases between. This CDR3 has 17 residues. Per the germline V gene, CDR1 is WNHNN and CDR2 is SYGVQD (reference sequence). CDR3 loop: CASSEPLPGPRWYGYTF. The CDR3 DNA follows: TGCGCCAGCAGTGAGCCACTACCGGGTCCGAGGTGGTATGGCTACACCTTC.

This sequence joins TRBV6-5 and TRBJ2-1; D unresolved. Looked up from germline, CDR1 is MNHEY and CDR2 is SVGAGI. The V end lost 5 bases, the J end lost 7 bases, and 12 bases lay between the germline ends. The CDR3 covers 13 residues. Here the CDR3 reads CASSTYQGNEQFF. In DNA form, the CDR3 reads TGTGCCAGCAGTACCTACCAAGGTAATGAGCAGTTCTTC.

This chain uses TRBV18 with TRBJ1-1; tentatively, D is TRBD1 (5 bases). The V and J ends lost 0 bases and 1 base respectively, with 9 bases between them. The CDR3 length is 15 residues. Looked up from germline, CDR1 is KGHSH and CDR2 is LQKENI. This CDR3 is CASSPPLRGNTEAFF. DNA for the CDR3: TGTGCCAGCTCACCACCGTTGAGGGGGAACACTGAAGCTTTCTTT.

The chain carries TRBV6-6 and TRBJ1-5; D ambiguous. This CDR3 spans 12 amino acids. The V gene's germline CDR1 is MNHNY and CDR2 SVGAGI (reference sequence). V was pared by 5 bases and J by 5 bases, with 7 bases between. The CDR3 DNA follows: TGTGCCAGCAGTGGGGTTTATCAGCCCCAGCATTTT. This codes for CASSGVYQPQHF.

This chain's CDR3 is CASRSNEKLFF. The CDR3 DNA is TGTGCCAGCAGGAGTAATGAAAAACTGTTTTTT. V usage is TRBV2 and J usage is TRBJ1-4; the D is unclear. CDR3 length: 11 residues. V gave up 6 bases and J gave up 4 bases, with 3 bases separating them. Germline loops: CDR1 SNHLY, CDR2 FYNNEI.

In DNA, the CDR3 is TGTGCCAGCAGCTTAGCCGGCCAGGGGGTAGTTGGCTACACCTTC. This codes for CASSLAGQGVVGYTF. This chain uses TRBV7-9 with TRBJ1-2; 7 bases align to TRBD1. Germline V gives CDR1 SEHNR, CDR2 FQNEAQ (reference sequence). The CDR3 spans 15 residues. J was trimmed by 7 bases and V by 0 bases; bases with no gene match: 8. The full variable domain, in which reference TRBV7-9 and TRBJ1-2 provide the parts outside the CDR3, is DTGVSQNPRHKITKRGQNVTFRCDPISEHNRLYWYRQTLGQGPEFLTYFQNEAQLEKSRLLSDRFSAERPKGSFSTLEIQRTEQGDSAMYLCASSLAGQGVVGYTFGSGTRLTVV.

The rearrangement joins TRBV25-1 to TRBJ1-4; D ambiguous. Looked up from germline, CDR1 is MGHDK and CDR2 is SYGVNS. The CDR3 covers 16 residues. Trimming cost V 2 bases and J 0 bases, with 10 bases left between them. The CDR3: CASSETESATNEKLFF. CDR3 nucleotides: TGTGCCAGCAGTGAAACAGAATCTGCAACTAATGAAAAACTGTTTTTT.

J is TRBJ1-2 and V is TRBV5-4; 10 bases line up with TRBD1. Germline trimming cut 6 bases from V and 3 bases from J; bases unmatched to any gene: 5. CDR1 is SGHNT and CDR2 is YYREEE in the germline V gene (reference sequence). The CDR3 loop spans 14 amino acids. Written as DNA, the CDR3 is TGTGCCAGCACCCGGGACAGGGGAGACTATGGCTACACCTTC. Protein: CASTRDRGDYGYTF.

The gene calls are TRBV5-1 and TRBJ2-7; D gene ambiguous. Trimming cost V 0 bases and J 5 bases, with 15 bases left between them. Germline CDR1 and CDR2: SGHRS and YFSETQ. There are 15 residues in the CDR3. The CDR3 coding sequence is TGCGCCAGCAGCTTGGAGGGCAAGGATGTCGACGAGCAGTACTTC. It specifies CASSLEGKDVDEQYF.

The rearrangement uses TRBV5-4 and TRBJ1-3, with 8 bases aligning to TRBD1. CDR3 length: 15 amino acids. The V segment lost 0 bases and the J segment 4 bases; nucleotides outside the gene matches: 3. Germline lookup yields CDR1 SGHNT and CDR2 YYREEE (reference sequence). CDR3 nucleotides: TGTGCCAGCAGCTTGGGGCAGGGGGCCGGAAACACCATATATTTT. The encoded protein is CASSLGQGAGNTIYF.

This sequence joins TRBV7-9 and TRBJ1-1, with 10 bases aligning to TRBD1. Germline V gene data show CDR1 as SEHNR and CDR2 as FQNEAQ (reference sequence). Trimming took 5 bases from V and 5 from J; bases not matched to a gene: 5. This CDR3 is built from 14 residues. The CDR3, as DNA: TGTGCCAGCAGCGTTGGACAGGGGGAAACTGAAGCTTTCTTT. This sequence encodes CASSVGQGETEAFF.

The chain couples TRBV19 to TRBJ2-5; D perhaps matches TRBD1 (6 bases). The germline CDR1 and CDR2 sequences are LNHDA and SQIVND (reference sequence). There are 15 residues in the CDR3. Trimming pared 3 bases from V and 2 bases from J, leaving 13 bases between. DNA of the CDR3: TGTGCCAGTAGTATTGTCAGGGGTCCACAAGAGACCCAGTACTTC. This translates into CASSIVRGPQETQYF.

In nucleotides, the CDR3 is TGCGCCAGCAGCCAAACCGACAGGGCCACTGAAGCTTTCTTT. Encoded protein: CASSQTDRATEAFF. The rearrangement uses TRBV4-3 and TRBJ1-1, with 7 bases fitting TRBD1. Per germline, CDR1 LGHNA and CDR2 YSLEER. The CDR3 is 14 residues long. Trimming at V came to 2 bases and at J to 4 bases, leaving 4 bases not matched to a gene.

The chain is built from TRBV10-1 and TRBJ2-2; 13 nucleotides align to TRBD2. V shed 6 bases, J shed 3 bases, and the junction held 13 bases outside the gene matches. Germline CDR1 WNHNN, CDR2 SYGVQD (reference sequence). The CDR3 has 19 residues. Here the CDR3 reads CASSGGLAGPTWDTGELFF. For the CDR3, the DNA is TGCGCCAGCAGCGGGGGACTAGCGGGGCCGACGTGGGACACCGGGGAGCTGTTTTTT.